This T cell receptor (beta chain) was captured by sequencing in a study of metastatic and nonmetastatic thyroid tumors. Study-wide results and caveats: Significantly higher TCR beta diversity was reportedly seen in malignant thyroid tumors than benign nodules, in blood and tumor.

This clone showed up just a few times. The antigen remains undetermined. Germline V CDR1 and CDR2: MNHEY, SVGEGT. CDR3 size: 17 residues. V was shortened by 6 bases and J by 3 bases, with 21 bases between the two germline ends. Until they underwent thyroid surgery, no patient had received any treatment. TCRdb re-called the PCR reads through MiXCR. The repertoire includes about 15,000 clones, 31% of them detected once, and about 10% sits in the top ten. The TCR sequence derives from a female donor with papillary thyroid cancer or a benign thyroid nodule (not recorded which). Some clones in this sample may be carry-over from other donors' samples. The chain uses TRBV6-2 or TRBV6-3 and TRBJ2-1; no definite D call. Material: blood. CDR3 protein: CASSPSLRAASYNEQFF. The CDR3 DNA follows: TGTGCCAGCAGCCCCAGCTTACGGGCGGCTAGCTACAATGAGCAGTTCTTC.